This T cell receptor (beta chain) comes out of a study of T cells in tuberculosis. Study-wide context: This South African cohort compared adolescents with or without latent tuberculosis against adults with active tuberculosis.

Overall study findings and caveats: Cases with active tuberculosis were adults, while controls were adolescents.

The CDR3 length is 15 residues. Germline V gene sequence: CDR1 SGHRS, CDR2 YFSETQ. V was shortened by 0 bases and J by 2 bases, with 8 bases between the two germline ends. Notes on this clone: Its antigen is currently unknown. The sample contains more than one DNA sequence encoding this CDR3.

Generated by immunoSEQ multiplex PCR, the TCRdb table keeps only in-frame clones and is missing some. The sample lists 38,000 or so clones; 95% were seen once. Input material: PBMCs. The J gene is TRBJ1-4, the V gene TRBV5-1, with a possible D match to TRBD1 (6 bases). This TCR was sampled from a donor aged 10-29 years with latent tuberculosis or without tuberculosis infection. The CDR3 bases are TGCGCCAGCAGCTTGGTTACAGGGACTAATGAAAAACTGTTTTTT. Translation gives CASSLVTGTNEKLFF.